Below are 24 T cell receptor beta chains sequenced from a single sample in a study of T cells in Graves' hyperthyroidism and ophthalmopathy. Template material for amplifying TCR beta CDR3 regions consisted of RNA transcripts. Primed by the HTBI set, a first-round RT-PCR was run on the TCR CDR3. TCRdb itself ran the multiplex PCR reads through MiXCR, one entry per CDR3 protein. The sample includes hundreds of thousands of distinct CDR3 sequences, more than 15% of them seen just once. What was sequenced was blood. All receptors come from a woman aged 18-29 years with Graves' hyperthyroidism.

This clonotype was picked up many times. The chain is built from TRBV7-2 and TRBJ2-1, with 7 nucleotides matching TRBD2. Germline V gene data show CDR1 as SGHTA and CDR2 as FQGNSA. The CDR3 covers 16 residues. Trimming took 1 base from V and 1 from J; bases not matched to a gene: 4. The CDR3 loop reads CASSLGGSESYNEQFF. The CDR3 nucleotides read TGTGCCAGCAGCTTAGGCGGGAGTGAGTCCTACAATGAGCAGTTCTTC.

The chain joins TRBV15 to TRBJ2-3; 7 bases are shared with TRBD2. The germline CDR1 and CDR2 sequences are LNHNV and YYDKDF (reference sequence). Unmatched junction bases numbered 3, after V lost 3 bases and J lost 6 bases. The CDR3 totals 13 residues. As DNA, the CDR3 is TGTGCCACCAGCAGTGGGAGGGTTGATACGCAGTATTTT. Residues: CATSSGRVDTQYF.

A few counts support this clonotype. This chain links TRBV14 with TRBJ1-1; D is perhaps TRBD1 (6 bases). The germline gives CDR1 SGHDN, CDR2 FVKESK. Trimming took 4 bases from V and 0 from J, leaving 15 bases between them. CDR3 length: 16 residues. The CDR3 nucleotides read TGTGCCAGCAGCCTATCCCGCGGACAGCTGAACACTGAAGCTTTCTTT. Translating it yields CASSLSRGQLNTEAFF.

This sequence joins TRBV4-1 and TRBJ2-3, with D possibly matching TRBD2 (5 bases). Trimming pared 4 bases from V and 1 base from J, leaving 12 bases between. The CDR3 has 15 amino acids. Germline assignment: CDR1 MGHRA and CDR2 YSYEKL. The CDR3 DNA is TGCGCCAGCAGCCCCTTCGGGGTCGGCACAGATACGCAGTATTTT. This encodes CASSPFGVGTDTQYF.

The table lists this clonotype with many counts. J is TRBJ2-1 and V is TRBV5-1; D is perhaps TRBD1 or TRBD2 (6 bases each). V dropped 3 bases and J dropped 7 bases, with 14 bases sitting between them. The CDR3 runs 14 residues. Germline assignment: CDR1 SGHRS and CDR2 YFSETQ. The CDR3 loop reads CASSSGAGLNEQFF. CDR3 sequence (DNA): TGCGCCAGCAGCTCGGGGGCGGGACTTAATGAGCAGTTCTTC. The variable domain in full, with the rest retrieved from reference TRBV5-1 and TRBJ2-1, is KAGVTQTPRYLIKTRGQQVTLSCSPISGHRSVSWYQQTPGQGLQFLFEYFSETQRNKGNFPGRFSGRQFSNSRSEMNVSTLELGDSALYLCASSSGAGLNEQFFGPGTRLTVL.

Notes on this clonotype: A clone one base away is much larger, so this may be a read error. V is TRBV18 and J is TRBJ2-7; D call uncertain. Per the germline V gene, CDR1 is KGHSH and CDR2 is LQKENI. The germline V and J ends were trimmed by 1 base and 5 bases, with 12 bases remaining between them. The CDR3 length is 14 residues. The CDR3 nucleotides read TGTGCCAGCTCACCACAAAGGGCCACCGACGAGCAGTACTTC. Amino acids: CASSPQRATDEQYF.

This clonotype was detected a few times. J is TRBJ2-1 and V is TRBV7-6; unclear D gene. Trimming left V 2 bases short and J 4 bases short, with 27 bases between. Germline-derived CDR1 and CDR2 are SGHVS and FNYEAQ. There are 20 residues in the CDR3. CDR3 bases: TGTGCCAGCAGCTTACCCGAGACCCTAGATCAGCCGACCTTATACAATGAGCAGTTCTTC. This translates into CASSLPETLDQPTLYNEQFF.

The table lists this clonotype with many counts. This chain's CDR3 is CASSQEPLAEETQYF. CDR3 sequence (DNA): TGTGCCAGCAGCCAAGAGCCACTAGCAGAAGAGACCCAGTACTTC. The V gene is TRBV4-2, the J gene TRBJ2-5; D possibly corresponds to TRBD2 (6 bases). CDR1 is LGHNA, CDR2 YNFKEQ, per germline. Deletions cut 0 bases from V and 3 bases from J, with 11 bases between. The CDR3 extends over 15 amino acids.

This clonotype was observed many times. V is TRBV20-1 and J is TRBJ2-7, with D perhaps being TRBD1 or TRBD2 (5 bases each). From germline, CDR1 is DFQATT and CDR2 SNEGSKA (reference sequence). This CDR3 contains 12 residues. V was cut by 3 bases and J by 3 bases, with 9 bases left in between. CDR3 in amino acids: CSASGAYYEQYF. The CDR3 bases are TGCAGTGCTAGCGGGGCCTACTACGAGCAGTACTTC.

This clonotype was observed many times. The rearrangement links TRBV3-1 to TRBJ2-3; 9 bases match TRBD2. Trimming at V came to 0 bases and at J to 10 bases, leaving 8 bases not matched to a gene. The CDR3 extends over 15 amino acids. Germline CDR1 is LGHDT and CDR2 is YNNKEL (reference sequence). CDR3 nucleotide sequence: TGTGCCAGCAGCCAAGAAGAGCGGGGGGCACTCCCGCAGTATTTT. This translates into CASSQEERGALPQYF.

The J gene is TRBJ1-6, the V gene TRBV14; D gene ambiguous. Germline CDR1 SGHDN, CDR2 FVKESK. The CDR3 contains 14 residues. V gave up 5 bases and J gave up 6 bases, with 11 bases separating them. The CDR3 sequence: CASSSQYTNSPLHF. The CDR3 DNA reads as TGTGCCAGCAGCTCACAGTATACTAATTCACCCCTCCACTTT.

Many counts were recorded for this clonotype. J is TRBJ2-1 and V is TRBV18, with 11 bases that match TRBD1. This CDR3 is 18 amino acids long. Germline CDR1 and CDR2: KGHSH and LQKENI. The V gene end was trimmed by 2 bases and the J gene end by 8 bases; junction bases not matched to a gene: 14. CDR3 DNA sequence: TGTGCCAGCTCACCATCTAATGGGAGGACAGGGGGCTCGGATGAGCAGTTCTTC. Its translation is CASSPSNGRTGGSDEQFF.

This clonotype was picked up many times. The genes are TRBV5-1 and TRBJ2-5, with D hard to call. The CDR3 covers 14 residues. Germline V gene data show CDR1 as SGHRS and CDR2 as YFSETQ. V shed 0 bases and J shed 5 bases, with 11 bases lying between them. The chain's CDR3 is CASSLGTEGETQYF. CDR3 coding DNA: TGCGCCAGCAGCTTGGGGACGGAAGGGGAGACCCAGTACTTC.

A word on this clonotype: A junction end diverges from the germline sequence, so it may reflect a read error. The chain links TRBV6-1 to TRBJ1-1, with TRBD1 as a possible D gene (6 bases). The germline V gene has CDR1 MNHNS and CDR2 SASEGT. The length of the CDR3 is 15 residues. The CDR3 DNA reads as TGTGCCACCGGGACTAGCGGGGGGGCAGGGGTGTTGCGAATCTTT. Residues: CATGTSGGAGVLRIF.

This clonotype was counted many times. This chain connects TRBV7-9 to TRBJ2-5, with TRBD1 identical over 7 bases. Trimming removed 2 bases from V and 2 bases from J; junction bases left unmatched: 11. CDR1 is SEHNR and CDR2 is FQNEAQ in the germline V gene (reference sequence). The CDR3 is 17 residues long. CDR3 nucleotides: TGTGCCAGCAGCTTACAACAGGGGAATTTATTTCAAGAGACCCAGTACTTC. It encodes CASSLQQGNLFQETQYF.

The rearrangement uses TRBV6-1 and TRBJ1-2; D remains unclear. The germline V gene encodes CDR1 MNHNS and CDR2 SASEGT. CDR3 length: 14 amino acids. V gave up 7 bases and J gave up 2 bases, with 14 bases separating them. CDR3 residues: CASTNGPDNYGYTF. The CDR3 DNA reads as TGTGCCAGCACCAACGGGCCCGACAACTATGGCTACACCTTC.

This clonotype was detected many times. The chain combines TRBV12-3 or TRBV12-4 with TRBJ2-5; D may be TRBD2 (6 bases). This CDR3 has 16 residues. V was trimmed by 3 bases and J by 1 base, leaving 15 bases between them. DNA of the CDR3: TGTGCCAGCAGTTTGTTGGCGGGGCAGGGCCAAGAGACCCAGTACTTC. Translation: CASSLLAGQGQETQYF.

On this clonotype itself: A much larger clone differs from this one at a single base, so this may be a read error. The V and J genes are TRBV6-5 and TRBJ2-5; D uncertain. The CDR3 spans 12 residues. CDR1 and CDR2 (germline): MNHEY, SVGAGI. V was cut by 2 bases and J by 5 bases, with 6 bases left in between. The CDR3 DNA reads as TGTGCCAGCAGTTACCCCGGGGAGACCCAGTACTTC. This translates into CASSYPGETQYF.

This chain joins TRBV20-1 and TRBJ2-7, with D perhaps matching TRBD1 or TRBD2 (6 bases each). Trimming stripped 0 bases from V and 3 bases from J, with 15 bases between. There are 15 residues in the CDR3. Looked up from germline, CDR1 is DFQATT and CDR2 is SNEGSKA (reference sequence). CDR3 residues: CSARDTRGGNYEQYF. CDR3 sequence (DNA): TGCAGTGCTAGAGACACGAGAGGGGGGAACTACGAGCAGTACTTC.

Ten or more counts support this clonotype. This chain uses TRBV6-5 with TRBJ1-3; D uncertain. V gave up 2 bases and J gave up 0 bases, with 11 bases separating them. This CDR3 spans 16 amino acids. Germline V gene sequence: CDR1 MNHEY, CDR2 SVGAGI. The CDR3 loop reads CASSYDGAFSGNTIYF. The CDR3 bases are TGTGCCAGCAGTTACGACGGAGCTTTCTCTGGAAACACCATATATTTT.

V and J are TRBV7-9 and TRBJ2-2, with 9 bases fitting TRBD1. The CDR3 totals 15 residues. V dropped 0 bases and J dropped 4; count of bases not matched to a gene: 0. The germline V gene encodes CDR1 SEHNR and CDR2 FQNEAQ (reference sequence). CDR3 nucleotide sequence: TGTGCCAGCAGCTTAGCGGGACAGGGCACCGGGGAGCTGTTTTTT. Protein: CASSLAGQGTGELFF.

This clonotype appeared many times. This chain joins TRBV18 and TRBJ1-4, with D possibly TRBD1 on 5 matching bases. V lost 3 bases and J 7 bases, leaving 12 bases between the germline ends. CDR1 is KGHSH and CDR2 is LQKENI in the germline V gene. CDR3 length: 14 amino acids. CDR3 in DNA: TGTGCCAGCTCACCCGGGCAGGGCGGTGAAAAACTGTTTTTT. It specifies CASSPGQGGEKLFF.

In this sample, this clonotype turned up many times. The J gene is TRBJ2-3, the V gene TRBV6-1; no firm D call. The germline CDR1 and CDR2 sequences are MNHNS and SASEGT. The CDR3 extends over 14 amino acids. With 1 base removed from V and 3 bases from J, the gap between germline ends came to 8 bases. DNA for the CDR3: TGTGCCAGCAGTGAAGGGCTTGAAACAGATACGCAGTATTTT. Its translation is CASSEGLETDTQYF.

This clonotype occurred many times. This chain links TRBV3-1 with TRBJ2-1, with 11 bases identical to TRBD2. There are 19 residues in the CDR3. The V gene end was trimmed by 0 bases and the J gene end by 8 bases; junction bases not matched to a gene: 15. The germline V gene encodes CDR1 LGHDT and CDR2 YNNKEL (reference sequence). DNA of the CDR3: TGTGCCAGCAGCCAAGAACCCTCTTCCGGGACTAGCGGTGGCGATGAGCAGTTCTTC. This translates into CASSQEPSSGTSGGDEQFF.